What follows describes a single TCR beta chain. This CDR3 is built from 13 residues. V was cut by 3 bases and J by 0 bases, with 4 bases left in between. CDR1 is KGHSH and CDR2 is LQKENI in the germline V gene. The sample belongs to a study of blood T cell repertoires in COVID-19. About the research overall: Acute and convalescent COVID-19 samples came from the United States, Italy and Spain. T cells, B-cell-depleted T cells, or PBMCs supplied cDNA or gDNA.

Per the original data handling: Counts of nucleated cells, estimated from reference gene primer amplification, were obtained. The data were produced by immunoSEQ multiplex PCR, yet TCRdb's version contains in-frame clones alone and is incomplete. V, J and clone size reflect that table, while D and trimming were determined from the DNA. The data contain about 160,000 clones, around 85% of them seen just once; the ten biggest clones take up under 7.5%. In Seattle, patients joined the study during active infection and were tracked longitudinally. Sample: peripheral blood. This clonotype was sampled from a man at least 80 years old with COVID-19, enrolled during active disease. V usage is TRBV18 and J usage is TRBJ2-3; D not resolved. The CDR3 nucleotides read TGTGCCAGCTCACCCTCTAGCACAGATACGCAGTATTTT. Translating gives CASSPSSTDTQYF.